A selection of T cell receptor beta chains follows, all from one sample in a study of identical twins. In TCRdb, the 5' RACE reads were re-called with MiXCR into one record per CDR3 protein. The table lists roughly 490,000 distinct CDR3 sequences, approximately 15% of them singletons. In addition, the sample was reused for a study of yellow fever vaccine responses in identical twins.

Sequencing was performed on CD4+ T cells sorted from blood. These receptor sequences come from a woman aged 18 to 35 in good health. Both conserved end residues are part of each CDR3. D genes are given only for firm matches. Not all rows give a size; the values are once, few, many and, for expanded clones, a class.

j_gene: TRBJ2-6; v_gene: TRBV23-1; d_gene: .; abundance: few; CDR3aa: CASRSHKLTPGANVLTF; CDR3nt: TGCGCCAGCCGCTCGCACAAGTTAACTCCTGGGGCCAACGTCCTGACTTTC
j_gene: TRBJ2-7; v_gene: TRBV27; d_gene: TRBD1; abundance: .; CDR3aa: CASSSAGQGAAEQYF; CDR3nt: TGTGCCAGCAGTTCCGCGGGACAGGGGGCGGCCGAGCAGTACTTC
j_gene: TRBJ2-1; v_gene: TRBV9; d_gene: TRBD2; abundance: .; CDR3aa: CASSVELAGGYNEQFF; CDR3nt: TGTGCCAGCAGCGTAGAGCTAGCGGGGGGGTACAATGAGCAGTTCTTC
j_gene: TRBJ2-7; v_gene: TRBV12-3/TRBV12-4; d_gene: .; abundance: many; CDR3aa: CASSSGQDEQYF; CDR3nt: TGTGCCAGCAGTTCGGGCCAAGACGAGCAGTACTTC
j_gene: TRBJ2-3; v_gene: TRBV7-9; d_gene: .; abundance: .; CDR3aa: CASSLGLLLPNGDTQYF; CDR3nt: TGTGCCAGCAGCTTAGGGCTGCTACTTCCTAATGGGGATACGCAGTATTTT
j_gene: TRBJ1-6; v_gene: TRBV6-1; d_gene: .; abundance: .; CDR3aa: CASSGLPGQGTGSPLHF; CDR3nt: TGTGCCAGCAGTGGATTGCCGGGGCAGGGTACAGGATCACCCCTCCACTTT
j_gene: TRBJ2-2; v_gene: TRBV20-1; d_gene: .; abundance: .; CDR3aa: CSATDSAGTGELFF; CDR3nt: TGCAGTGCTACGGACAGTGCGGGGACCGGGGAGCTGTTTTTT
j_gene: TRBJ2-7; v_gene: TRBV5-1; d_gene: .; abundance: .; CDR3aa: CASSLGVISYEQYF; CDR3nt: TGCGCCAGCAGCTTGGGTGTTATCTCTTACGAGCAGTACTTC
j_gene: TRBJ2-2; v_gene: TRBV19; d_gene: .; abundance: .; CDR3aa: CASKDWNTGELFF; CDR3nt: TGTGCCAGTAAAGACTGGAACACCGGGGAGCTGTTTTTT
j_gene: TRBJ2-1; v_gene: TRBV20-1; d_gene: .; abundance: many; CDR3aa: CSASLVHEQFF; CDR3nt: TGCAGTGCTAGTCTAGTGCATGAGCAGTTCTTC
j_gene: TRBJ2-7; v_gene: TRBV3-1; d_gene: TRBD2; abundance: .; CDR3aa: CASSQHPSGTKSYEQYF; CDR3nt: TGTGCCAGCAGCCAGCATCCAAGCGGGACGAAGAGCTACGAGCAGTACTTC
j_gene: TRBJ2-7; v_gene: TRBV14; d_gene: .; abundance: many; CDR3aa: CASSPVGSYEQYF; CDR3nt: TGTGCCAGCAGCCCCGTGGGGAGCTACGAGCAGTACTTC
j_gene: TRBJ2-5; v_gene: TRBV5-1; d_gene: .; abundance: few; CDR3aa: CASSPRPDGQETQYF; CDR3nt: TGCGCCAGCAGCCCAAGACCGGACGGACAAGAGACCCAGTACTTC
j_gene: TRBJ2-2; v_gene: TRBV5-6; d_gene: .; abundance: few; CDR3aa: CASSFRRGGVGELFF; CDR3nt: TGTGCCAGCAGCTTCCGGAGGGGCGGGGTCGGGGAGCTGTTTTTT
j_gene: TRBJ2-4; v_gene: TRBV28; d_gene: .; abundance: few; CDR3aa: CASSLSQVAKNIQYF; CDR3nt: TGTGCCAGCAGTTTATCACAGGTGGCCAAAAACATTCAGTACTTC
j_gene: TRBJ2-3; v_gene: TRBV7-9; d_gene: TRBD2; abundance: few; CDR3aa: CAAGGAVSRNTDTQYF; CDR3nt: TGTGCCGCGGGGGGGGCCGTGTCCAGGAACACAGATACGCAGTATTTT
j_gene: TRBJ1-4; v_gene: TRBV20-1; d_gene: .; abundance: few; CDR3aa: CSARGGAREKLFF; CDR3nt: TGCAGTGCTAGAGGGGGGGCGCGTGAAAAACTGTTTTTT
j_gene: TRBJ2-1; v_gene: TRBV10-2; d_gene: TRBD1; abundance: .; CDR3aa: CASRLQGNEQFF; CDR3nt: TGCGCCAGCAGACTACAGGGGAATGAGCAGTTCTTC
j_gene: TRBJ2-7; v_gene: TRBV11-1; d_gene: .; abundance: .; CDR3aa: CASSSMAPGTGLPYEQYF; CDR3nt: TGTGCCAGCAGCTCGATGGCTCCGGGTACAGGGCTACCCTACGAGCAGTACTTC
j_gene: TRBJ1-6; v_gene: TRBV3-1; d_gene: TRBD1; abundance: .; CDR3aa: CASSQITGGYSPLHF; CDR3nt: TGTGCCAGCAGCCAAATTACAGGGGGTTATTCACCCCTCCACTTT
j_gene: TRBJ2-1; v_gene: TRBV12-5; d_gene: .; abundance: many; CDR3aa: CASGHGTSVSEQFF; CDR3nt: TGTGCTAGTGGTCACGGGACTTCTGTTAGTGAGCAGTTCTTC
j_gene: TRBJ2-7; v_gene: TRBV11-2; d_gene: TRBD1; abundance: .; CDR3aa: CASKRGQGGTYEQYF; CDR3nt: TGTGCCAGCAAAAGAGGACAGGGGGGTACCTACGAGCAGTACTTC
j_gene: TRBJ2-2; v_gene: TRBV6-5; d_gene: .; abundance: .; CDR3aa: CASSYKRNTGELFF; CDR3nt: TGTGCCAGCAGTTATAAGCGGAACACCGGGGAGCTGTTTTTT
j_gene: TRBJ2-7; v_gene: TRBV5-1; d_gene: TRBD1; abundance: .; CDR3aa: CASYINPGGHEQYF; CDR3nt: TGCGCCAGCTACATCAACCCAGGGGGCCACGAGCAGTACTTC
j_gene: TRBJ2-7; v_gene: TRBV28; d_gene: TRBD2; abundance: .; CDR3aa: CASSPAGLAGPGVDEQYF; CDR3nt: TGTGCCAGCAGTCCCGCAGGACTAGCGGGGCCCGGGGTGGACGAGCAGTACTTC
j_gene: TRBJ2-1; v_gene: TRBV5-1; d_gene: .; abundance: many; CDR3aa: CASSLADNTYNEQFF; CDR3nt: TGCGCCAGCAGCTTAGCCGATAATACCTACAATGAGCAGTTCTTC
j_gene: TRBJ2-2; v_gene: TRBV7-8; d_gene: TRBD2; abundance: many; CDR3aa: CASSLEGGPPGELFF; CDR3nt: TGTGCCAGCAGCTTGGAGGGAGGGCCGCCCGGGGAGCTGTTTTTT
j_gene: TRBJ2-5; v_gene: TRBV5-1; d_gene: TRBD2; abundance: few; CDR3aa: CASTSGTSGSWETQYF; CDR3nt: TGCGCCAGCACCTCCGGGACTAGCGGGAGTTGGGAGACCCAGTACTTC